These 19 T cell receptor beta chains came from one sample sequenced in a study of shared clonotypes between healthy human individuals (TCRdb year 2020). Receptor libraries were prepared by the immunoSEQ multiplex PCR assay. The immuneACCESS repertoire file appears here via TCRdb, limited to in-frame rearrangements. These files lack a portion of the clones; in checked studies, under half of the deficit traces to unresolved V genes, and the cause of the others is not known. The sample profile shows around 610,000 clones; roughly 95% of them were found once. Together, the top ten hold around 0.1% of the sample. CD8 naive samples were obtained by positive selection for CCR7 among CD45RO-negative cells, yielding a CD45RA+CCR7+ population from which TemRA cells were excluded. The material sequenced was naive CD8+ T cells sorted from blood. This specimen's cell subset or site label, interpreted: CD45RA+CCR7+. All receptors derive from a woman in her twenties or thirties in good health.

V gene TRBV27 combines with J gene TRBJ2-5; D remains ambiguous. The CDR3 consists of 14 residues. V shed 5 bases and J shed 1 base, with 11 bases lying between them. Germline V gene sequence: CDR1 MNHEY, CDR2 SMNVEV (reference sequence). CDR3 residues: CASSTALTQETQYF. CDR3 DNA: TGTGCCAGCAGTACAGCGCTGACCCAAGAGACCCAGTACTTC.

This chain joins TRBV18 and TRBJ2-3, with 9 bases identical to TRBD2. This CDR3 region has 19 residues. Germline CDR1 reads KGHSH; CDR2 reads LQKENI. Trimming at V came to 1 base and at J to 2 bases, leaving 13 bases not matched to a gene. Here the CDR3 reads CASSPLAGVSGDNTDTQYF. The CDR3 nucleotides are TGTGCCAGCTCACCACTAGCGGGAGTTTCGGGGGATAACACAGATACGCAGTATTTT.

The V call is TRBV6-4, the J call TRBJ1-5; D remains unclear. CDR3 size: 15 residues. Germline CDR1 MRHNA, CDR2 SNTAGT. The germline V and J ends were trimmed by 2 bases and 2 bases, with 10 bases remaining between them. The DNA of the CDR3 is TGTGCCAGCAGTGACGGCAGCCGACGCAATCAGCCCCAGCATTTT. It yields the protein CASSDGSRRNQPQHF.

The V gene is TRBV7-8, the J gene TRBJ1-4, with unresolved D. CDR3 length: 16 amino acids. The V and J ends lost 5 bases and 2 bases respectively, with 15 bases between them. The germline V gene has CDR1 SGHVS and CDR2 FQNEAQ. DNA for the CDR3: TGTGCCAGCAGCGGAAGGACCGTTCCGACTAATGAAAAACTGTTTTTT. This codes for CASSGRTVPTNEKLFF.

This rearrangement joins TRBV27 to TRBJ2-7, with TRBD2 identical over 9 bases. The junction had 6 bases not matched to a gene; V was cut back by 5 bases and J by 4 bases. CDR1 and CDR2 from the germline V gene are MNHEY and SMNVEV (reference sequence). The CDR3 length is 14 residues. The CDR3 is CASSPSTSGYEQYF. The CDR3 DNA is TGTGCCAGCAGTCCCTCGACTAGCGGTTACGAGCAGTACTTC.

CDR3 nucleotides: TGTGCCTGGAGTGTGGGGCAGGCTAGCACAGATACGCAGTATTTT. Amino acids: CAWSVGQASTDTQYF. The rearrangement links TRBV30 to TRBJ2-3; the D gene is possibly TRBD1 (5 bases). This CDR3 has 15 residues. Germline loops: CDR1 GTSNPN, CDR2 SVGIG (reference sequence). With 0 bases removed from V and 0 bases from J, the gap between germline ends came to 10 bases.

This clone has just one count. The chain has TRBV28 and TRBJ2-7; 10 positions agree with TRBD2. Germline CDR1 MDHEN, CDR2 SYDVKM. The CDR3 is 16 residues long. V was pared by 3 bases and J by 4 bases, with 9 bases of the junction left unmatched. The CDR3 here is CASSFPKREGRYEQYF. The CDR3 DNA reads as TGTGCCAGCAGTTTCCCGAAGCGGGAGGGCCGGTACGAGCAGTACTTC.

V is TRBV9 and J is TRBJ2-1; perhaps TRBD2 as D (6 bases). The CDR3 has 15 residues. Trimming left V 4 bases short and J 8 bases short, with 19 bases between. From germline, CDR1 is SGDLS and CDR2 YYNGEE. CDR3 residues: CASSPRDWSIYEQFF. In DNA form, the CDR3 reads TGTGCCAGCAGCCCCCGGGACTGGTCAATCTATGAGCAGTTCTTC.

The V gene is TRBV13, the J gene TRBJ1-1; 8 bases are shared with TRBD1. The CDR3 consists of 16 residues. The V gene end was trimmed by 4 bases and the J gene end by 0 bases; junction bases not matched to a gene: 7. Germline assignment: CDR1 PRHDT and CDR2 FYEKMQ (reference sequence). CDR3 coding DNA: TGTGCCAGCAGCTCGACAGGGGTCTGGATGAACACTGAAGCTTTCTTT. Its translation is CASSSTGVWMNTEAFF. Variable domain in full (rest from reference TRBV13 and TRBJ1-1): AAGVIQSPRHLIKEKRETATLKCYPIPRHDTVYWYQQGPGQDPQFLISFYEKMQSDKGSIPDRFSAQQFSDYHSELNMSSLELGDSALYFCASSSTGVWMNTEAFFGQGTRLTVV.

The chain is built from TRBV5-6 and TRBJ2-3; the match to TRBD2 covers 13 bases. The V segment lost 4 bases and the J segment 1 base; nucleotides outside the gene matches: 3. Germline V lookup: CDR1 SGHDT, CDR2 YYEEEE. CDR3 length equals 16 residues. The CDR3 DNA is TGTGCCAGCAGCGTCGGACTAGCGGGAGGCACAGATACGCAGTATTTT. It is translated as CASSVGLAGGTDTQYF.

The chain has TRBV4-1 and TRBJ2-2; D unclear. Germline V gives CDR1 MGHRA, CDR2 YSYEKL. There are 14 residues in the CDR3. Between the trimmed V and J ends, which lost 4 bases and 1 base, there was a span of 7 bases. The CDR3: CASSRHKNTGELFF. In nucleotides, the CDR3 is TGCGCCAGCAGCCGCCATAAGAACACCGGGGAGCTGTTTTTT.

V usage is TRBV4-1 and J usage is TRBJ2-1; 10 nucleotides align to TRBD2. The V segment lost 1 base and the J segment 8 bases; nucleotides outside the gene matches: 5. The CDR3 has 15 residues. CDR1 is MGHRA, CDR2 YSYEKL, per germline. CDR3 DNA: TGCGCCAGCAGCCAAGTTAGCGGGAGGACAGATGAGCAGTTCTTC. This sequence encodes CASSQVSGRTDEQFF.

In the case of this clone: This sample also contains other DNA sequences that code for the same CDR3. The chain combines TRBV27 with TRBJ2-1; D unclear. The CDR3 consists of 11 residues. The ends were cut back, 6 bases at V and 7 bases at J, with 7 bases in the middle. From germline, CDR1 is MNHEY and CDR2 SMNVEV (reference sequence). As DNA, the CDR3 is TGTGCCAGCAGCTCCGGGAATGAGCAGTTCTTC. It is translated as CASSSGNEQFF.

V and J are TRBV9 and TRBJ2-3, with TRBD2 as a possible D gene (6 bases). Germline V gives CDR1 SGDLS, CDR2 YYNGEE. The CDR3 extends over 15 amino acids. Trimming shortened V by 0 bases and J by 1 base, and 9 bases separated the two germline ends. DNA of the CDR3: TGTGCCAGCAGCGTAGACTCGGGGGGCACAGATACGCAGTATTTT. Its protein product is CASSVDSGGTDTQYF.

V gene TRBV15 combines with J gene TRBJ1-5; D unresolved. The germline CDR1 and CDR2 sequences are LNHNV and YYDKDF (reference sequence). This CDR3 spans 14 amino acids. V was pared by 1 base and J by 6 bases, with 10 bases between. CDR3 bases: TGTGCCACCAGCAGAGCTCGGACGGGTCAGCCCCAGCATTTT. It specifies CATSRARTGQPQHF.

This chain connects TRBV9 to TRBJ2-7; TRBD2 might be the D (5 bases). Germline assignment: CDR1 SGDLS and CDR2 YYNGEE. The CDR3 runs 14 residues. The V and J ends lost 7 bases and 7 bases respectively, with 21 bases between them. The DNA for the CDR3 is TGTGCCAGCGGTCCTGGGAGCATAACTGGGGAGCAGTACTTC. Translated: CASGPGSITGEQYF.

CDR3 DNA sequence: TGTGCCAGTAGTATAGATCGGGGGAAAGGCACAGATACGCAGTATTTT. Translation: CASSIDRGKGTDTQYF. V and J are TRBV19 and TRBJ2-3; a weak D match, TRBD2 (6 bases). There are 16 residues in the CDR3. The ends were cut back, 0 bases at V and 1 base at J, with 11 bases in the middle. Germline loops: CDR1 LNHDA, CDR2 SQIVND (reference sequence). The whole variable domain, filled in from reference TRBV19 and TRBJ2-3, reads DGGITQSPKYLFRKEGQNVTLSCEQNLNHDAMYWYRQDPGQGLRLIYYSQIVNDFQKGDIAEGYSVSREKKESFPLTVTSAQKNPTAFYLCASSIDRGKGTDTQYFGPGTRLTVL.

J is TRBJ2-2 and V is TRBV5-4, with 7 nucleotides matching TRBD2. Germline V gene data show CDR1 as SGHNT and CDR2 as YYREEE (reference sequence). With 3 bases clipped from V and 5 bases from J, the junction kept 7 bases outside the gene matches. This CDR3 has 15 amino acids. The DNA of the CDR3 is TGTGCCAGCAGCTCACCGGGACTATCAACCGGGGAGCTGTTTTTT. Residues: CASSSPGLSTGELFF.

This chain links TRBV21-1 with TRBJ2-2; TRBD1 was called by the table and not checked on the DNA. TRBV21-1 is a pseudogene segment. This CDR3 is built from 15 residues. The CDR3 sequence is CASSNETGGNGELFF. CDR3 coding DNA: TGTGCCAGCAGCAATGAAACAGGGGGCAACGGGGAGCTGTTTTTT.